This T cell receptor beta chain was documented in a study of T cell responses to AZD1222 COVID-19 vaccine. Note on this clone: Its specificity is unknown.

TCRdb's copy holds only in-frame clones and misses some; the assay was immunoSEQ multiplex PCR. This sample yields 150,000 to 200,000 clones, of which 90% are seen a single time; about 3% belongs to the top ten. Regarding the study as a whole: The donor group comprised mostly white British people and more females; the analysis possibly underestimated clonal diversity.

The germline V gene encodes CDR1 MNHEY and CDR2 SVGEGT. The V and J ends lost 0 bases and 5 bases respectively, with 13 bases between them. The CDR3 is 15 amino acids. Specimen: peripheral blood, collected on day 0 of AZD1222 vaccination. The chain uses TRBV6-2 or TRBV6-3 and TRBJ2-5; D is unresolved. The sequence came from an adult in good health. The chain's CDR3 is CASSYSPSERETQYF. In DNA, the CDR3 is TGTGCCAGCAGTTACTCCCCCTCCGAAAGGGAGACCCAGTACTTC.